The TCR beta chain under discussion was sequenced for a study of blood T cell repertoires in COVID-19. Whole-study context: Sites in the United States, Italy and Spain provided acute and convalescent COVID-19 samples. T cells, B-cell-depleted T cells, or PBMCs supplied cDNA or gDNA.

This clone was detected a few times. Assay: immunoSEQ multiplex PCR; the TCRdb copy retains only in-frame clones and omits some. The data hold some 170,000 clones, with 75% to 90% observed a single time. The germline CDR1 and CDR2 sequences are LNHDA and SQIVND (reference sequence). V lost 3 bases, J lost 4 bases, and 5 bases stayed unmatched. The CDR3 spans 14 residues. The chain uses TRBV19 and TRBJ2-7; TRBD1 matches 8 bases. Material for sequencing was peripheral blood. This TCR derives from a woman in her thirties or forties with COVID-19, enrolled during active disease. CDR3 nucleotides: TGTGCCAGTAGTATGGGAACAGGGGGGTACGAGCAGTACTTC. Translated: CASSMGTGGYEQYF. The full variable domain, rest sourced from reference TRBV19 and TRBJ2-7, is DGGITQSPKYLFRKEGQNVTLSCEQNLNHDAMYWYRQDPGQGLRLIYYSQIVNDFQKGDIAEGYSVSREKKESFPLTVTSAQKNPTAFYLCASSMGTGGYEQYFGPGTRLTVT.